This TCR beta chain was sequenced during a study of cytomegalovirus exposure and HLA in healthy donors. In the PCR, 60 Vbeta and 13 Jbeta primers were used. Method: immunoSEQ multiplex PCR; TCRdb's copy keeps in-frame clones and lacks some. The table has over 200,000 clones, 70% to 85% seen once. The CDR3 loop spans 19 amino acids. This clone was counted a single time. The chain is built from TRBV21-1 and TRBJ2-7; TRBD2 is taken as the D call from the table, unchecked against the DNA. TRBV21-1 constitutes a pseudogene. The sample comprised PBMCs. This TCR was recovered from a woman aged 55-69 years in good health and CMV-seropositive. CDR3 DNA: TGTGCCAGCAGCCTTAGAGGGGCTAGCGGGAGGGCCCTCAGGGGGGAGCAGTACTTC. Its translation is CASSLRGASGRALRGEQYF.